This T cell receptor beta chain was recovered during a study of sequential checkpoint blockade in melanoma. Across the study: Arm A got nivolumab then ipilimumab; arm B the reverse, 1:1. Maintenance nivolumab came after either treatment sequence.

The protocol was immunoSEQ multiplex PCR, while the TCRdb copy is restricted to in-frame clones and leaves out a portion. This sample has over 10,000 clones, with roughly 72% found just once. Between the trimmed V and J ends, which lost 6 bases and 4 bases, there was a span of 21 bases. The CDR3 runs 16 residues. CDR1 is WNHNN, CDR2 SYGVQD, per germline (reference sequence). As to treatment: randomized to nivolumab then ipilimumab (arm A) or the reverse (arm B). No patient had prior DNA-damaging chemotherapy. Sorted cells were live CD3+CD8+, lacking CD19 and CD56, from PBMCs. The origin of this receptor is a human donor with melanoma. This sample comprised CD8+ T cells sorted from blood (inferred from file names), obtained from a patient given nivolumab and ipilimumab in sequence. V usage is TRBV10-1 and J usage is TRBJ2-5, with TRBD2 as a possible D gene (6 bases). CDR3 amino acids: CASSPEGTRGLETQYF. DNA for the CDR3: TGCGCCAGCAGCCCGGAGGGTACCAGAGGTTTAGAGACCCAGTACTTC.